This TCR beta chain was documented in a study of T cell responses to AZD1222 COVID-19 vaccine. Study overall: Analysis merged second doses at about 4 or about 12 weeks. Study conclusions and caveats: Clonal diversity may have been underestimated in mostly white British donors. Among vaccine-associated CD4 TCRs, coverage spanned spike, with dominance at 160-218 and 743-854. With two AZD1222 doses given, Spike-specific TCR breadth and depth both rose.

Profiling relied on immunoSEQ multiplex PCR, and the TCRdb table lists in-frame clones only, not all of them. The repertoire holds about 180,000 clones, 90% seen once, with less than 3% in the top ten. CDR1 SGHTA and CDR2 FQGTGA come from the germline V gene. The CDR3 sequence is 16 residues long. About this clone itself: Its antigen is not known. At one end the junction does not follow the germline gene, possibly because of a read error.

The clonotype originates from an adult in good health. Sequences were derived from peripheral blood, sampled on day 0 of AZD1222 vaccination. The chain has TRBV7-3 and TRBJ2-2; 7 bases map to TRBD1. The CDR3 loop is CASSSLDRANTGELFF. The CDR3 nucleotides read TGTGCCAGCAGCTCCCTCGACAGGGCGAATACCGGGGAGCTGTTTTTT. The whole variable domain, remainder taken from reference TRBV7-3 and TRBJ2-2, is GAGVSQTPSNKVTEKGKYVELRCDPISGHTALYWYRQSLGQGPEFLIYFQGTGAADDSGLPNDRFFAVRPEGSVSTLKIQRTERGDSAVYLCASSSLDRANTGELFFGEGSRLTVL.